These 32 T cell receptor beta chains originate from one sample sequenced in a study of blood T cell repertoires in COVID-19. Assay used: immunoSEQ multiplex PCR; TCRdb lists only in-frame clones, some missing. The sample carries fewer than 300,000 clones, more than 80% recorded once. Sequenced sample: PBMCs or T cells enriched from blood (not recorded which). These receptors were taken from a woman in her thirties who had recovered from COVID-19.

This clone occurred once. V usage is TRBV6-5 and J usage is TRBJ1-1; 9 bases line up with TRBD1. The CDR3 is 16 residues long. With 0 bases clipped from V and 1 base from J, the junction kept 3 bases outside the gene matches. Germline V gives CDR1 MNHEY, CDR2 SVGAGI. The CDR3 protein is CASSYSTGGPNTEAFF. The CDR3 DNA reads TGTGCCAGCAGTTACTCGACAGGGGGTCCGAACACTGAAGCTTTCTTT.

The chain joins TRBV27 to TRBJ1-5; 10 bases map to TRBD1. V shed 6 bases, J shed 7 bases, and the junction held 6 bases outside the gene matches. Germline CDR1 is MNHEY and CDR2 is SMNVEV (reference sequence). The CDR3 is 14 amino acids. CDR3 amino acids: CASSWGTGDQPQHF. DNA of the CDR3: TGTGCCAGCAGCTGGGGGACAGGGGACCAGCCCCAGCATTTT.

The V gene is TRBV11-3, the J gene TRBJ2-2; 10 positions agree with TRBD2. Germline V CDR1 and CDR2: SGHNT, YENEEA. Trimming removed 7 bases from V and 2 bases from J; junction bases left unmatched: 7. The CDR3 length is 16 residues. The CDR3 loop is CASTNLAGVNTGELFF. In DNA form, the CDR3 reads TGTGCCAGCACCAACCTAGCGGGAGTAAACACCGGGGAGCTGTTTTTT.

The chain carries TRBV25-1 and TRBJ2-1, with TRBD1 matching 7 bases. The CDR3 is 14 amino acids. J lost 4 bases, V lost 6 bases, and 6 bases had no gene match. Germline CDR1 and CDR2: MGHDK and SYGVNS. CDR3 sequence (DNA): TGTGCCAGCAGCACAGGGGTCGCTTACAATGAGCAGTTCTTC. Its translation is CASSTGVAYNEQFF.

The CDR3 DNA is TGCGCCAGCAGCCTTAGCGGGAGGGCCAATGAGCAGTTCTTC. Encoded protein: CASSLSGRANEQFF. The chain is built from TRBV5-1 and TRBJ2-1, with 11 bases matching TRBD2. The CDR3 totals 14 residues. Germline assignment: CDR1 SGHRS and CDR2 YFSETQ. With 4 bases clipped from V and 6 bases from J, the junction kept 3 bases outside the gene matches.

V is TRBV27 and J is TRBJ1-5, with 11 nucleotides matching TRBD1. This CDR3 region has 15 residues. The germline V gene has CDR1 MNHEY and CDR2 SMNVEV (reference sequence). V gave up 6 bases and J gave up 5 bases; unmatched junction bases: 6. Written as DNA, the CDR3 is TGTGCCAGCAGCACGGGACAGGGGGATTATCAGCCCCAGCATTTT. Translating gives CASSTGQGDYQPQHF.

CDR3 in amino acids: CASSSSEGGFYEQYF. CDR3 sequence (DNA): TGTGCCAGCAGTTCCTCAGAAGGGGGTTTCTACGAGCAGTACTTC. This chain connects TRBV28 to TRBJ2-7; maybe TRBD1 (6 bases). The germline V gene encodes CDR1 MDHEN and CDR2 SYDVKM. V was pared by 4 bases and J by 3 bases, with 16 bases between. The CDR3 totals 15 residues.

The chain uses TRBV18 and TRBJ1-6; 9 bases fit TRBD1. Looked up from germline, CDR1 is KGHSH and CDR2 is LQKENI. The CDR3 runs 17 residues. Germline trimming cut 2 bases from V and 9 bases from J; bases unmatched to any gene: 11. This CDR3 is CASSPTGQGGSGSPLHF. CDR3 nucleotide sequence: TGTGCCAGCTCACCAACGGGACAGGGAGGTTCTGGTTCACCCCTCCACTTT. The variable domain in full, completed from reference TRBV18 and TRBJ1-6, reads NAGVMQNPRHLVRRRGQEARLRCSPMKGHSHVYWYRQLPEEGLKFMVYLQKENIIDESGMPKERFSAEFPKEGPSILRIQQVVRGDSAAYFCASSPTGQGGSGSPLHFGNGTRLTVT.

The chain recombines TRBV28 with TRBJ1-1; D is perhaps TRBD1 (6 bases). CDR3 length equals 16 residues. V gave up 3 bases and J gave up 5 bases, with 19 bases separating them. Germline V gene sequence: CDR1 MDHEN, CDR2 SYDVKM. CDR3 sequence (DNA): TGTGCCAGCAGTTTCCAACAGGGATGGGGGCGGACTGAAGCTTTCTTT. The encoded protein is CASSFQQGWGRTEAFF.

The CDR3 loop reads CAWGKYTGNREQYF. CDR3 bases: TGTGCCTGGGGTAAATATACAGGGAATAGGGAGCAGTACTTC. The chain employs TRBV30 and TRBJ2-7; TRBD1 might be the D (6 bases). CDR1 GTSNPN and CDR2 SVGIG come from the germline V gene (reference sequence). V lost 5 bases, J lost 7 bases, and 21 bases lay in between. The CDR3 is 14 residues long. The full variable domain, completed using reference TRBV30 and TRBJ2-7, is SQTIHQWPATLVQPVGSPLSLECTVEGTSNPNLYWYRQAAGRGLQLLFYSVGIGQISSEVPQNLSASRPQDRQFILSSKKLLLSDSGFYLCAWGKYTGNREQYFGPGTRLTVT.

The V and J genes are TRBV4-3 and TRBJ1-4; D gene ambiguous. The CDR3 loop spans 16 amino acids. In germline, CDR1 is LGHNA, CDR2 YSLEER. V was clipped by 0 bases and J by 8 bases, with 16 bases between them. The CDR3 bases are TGCGCCAGCAGCCAAGATTTCCGGGGAGGCAAGGAAAAACTGTTTTTT. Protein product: CASSQDFRGGKEKLFF.

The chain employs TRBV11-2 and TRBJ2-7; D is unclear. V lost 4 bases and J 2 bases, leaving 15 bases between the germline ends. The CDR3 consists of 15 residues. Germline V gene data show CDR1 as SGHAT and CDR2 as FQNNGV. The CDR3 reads CASSSGMTAAYEQYF. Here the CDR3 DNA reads TGTGCCAGCAGCTCAGGAATGACGGCAGCCTACGAGCAGTACTTC.

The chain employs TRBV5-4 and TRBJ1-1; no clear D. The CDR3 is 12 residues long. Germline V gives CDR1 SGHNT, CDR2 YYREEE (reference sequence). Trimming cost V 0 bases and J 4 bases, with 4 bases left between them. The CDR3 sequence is CASSLGSTEAFF. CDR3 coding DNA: TGTGCCAGCAGCTTGGGCAGCACTGAAGCTTTCTTT.

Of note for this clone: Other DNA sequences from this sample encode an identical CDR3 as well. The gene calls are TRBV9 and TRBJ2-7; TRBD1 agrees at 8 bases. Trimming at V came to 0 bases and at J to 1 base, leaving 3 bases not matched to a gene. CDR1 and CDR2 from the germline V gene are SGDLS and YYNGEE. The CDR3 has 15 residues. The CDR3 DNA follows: TGTGCCAGCAGCGTAGGGCAGGGGGCATCCTACGAGCAGTACTTC. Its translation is CASSVGQGASYEQYF.

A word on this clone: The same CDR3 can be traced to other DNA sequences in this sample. The CDR3 bases are TGCGCCAGCAGCCGAGACAGGAACACCGGGGAGCTGTTTTTT. Residues: CASSRDRNTGELFF. The chain has TRBV5-1 and TRBJ2-2; D may be TRBD1 (5 bases). Trimming left V 4 bases short and J 1 base short, with 8 bases between. CDR1 SGHRS and CDR2 YFSETQ come from the germline V gene. The CDR3 runs to 14 residues.

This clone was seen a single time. The CDR3 protein is CASSPDRGRNQPQHF. CDR3 sequence (DNA): TGTGCCAGCAGCCCTGACAGGGGTCGCAATCAGCCCCAGCATTTT. The gene calls are TRBV5-4 and TRBJ1-5; TRBD1 matches at 8 bases. Germline CDR1 is SGHNT and CDR2 is YYREEE (reference sequence). V lost 4 bases to trimming and J lost 2 bases; unmatched junction nucleotides: 5. The CDR3 covers 15 residues.

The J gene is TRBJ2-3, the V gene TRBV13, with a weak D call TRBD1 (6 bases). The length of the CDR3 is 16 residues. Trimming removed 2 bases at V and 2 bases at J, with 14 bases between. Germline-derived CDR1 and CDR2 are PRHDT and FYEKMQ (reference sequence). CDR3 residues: CASSLKRRDITDTQYF. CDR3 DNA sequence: TGTGCCAGCAGCTTAAAACGCCGGGACATCACAGATACGCAGTATTTT.

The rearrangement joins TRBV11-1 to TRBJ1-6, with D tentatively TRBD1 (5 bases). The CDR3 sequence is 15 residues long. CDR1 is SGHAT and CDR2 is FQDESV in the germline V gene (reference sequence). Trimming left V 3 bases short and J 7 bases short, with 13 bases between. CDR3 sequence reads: CASSLSDSINSPLHF. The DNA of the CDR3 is TGTGCCAGCAGCTTGAGCGACAGCATCAATTCACCCCTCCACTTT. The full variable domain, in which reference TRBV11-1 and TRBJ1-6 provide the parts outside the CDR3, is EAEVAQSPRYKITEKSQAVAFWCDPISGHATLYWYRQILGQGPELLVQFQDESVVDDSQLPKDRFSAERLKGVDSTLKIQPAELGDSAMYLCASSLSDSINSPLHFGNGTRLTVT.

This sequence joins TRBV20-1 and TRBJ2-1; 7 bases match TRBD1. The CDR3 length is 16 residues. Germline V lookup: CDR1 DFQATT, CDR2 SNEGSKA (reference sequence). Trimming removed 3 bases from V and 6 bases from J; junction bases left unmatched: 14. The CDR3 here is CSASWDSLNFFNEQFF. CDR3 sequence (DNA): TGCAGTGCTAGTTGGGACAGCCTGAACTTTTTCAATGAGCAGTTCTTC.

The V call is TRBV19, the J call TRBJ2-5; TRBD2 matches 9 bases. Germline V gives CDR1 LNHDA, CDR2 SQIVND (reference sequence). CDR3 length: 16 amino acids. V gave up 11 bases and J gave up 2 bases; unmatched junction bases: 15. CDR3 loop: CASTMTSGERQETQYF. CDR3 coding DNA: TGTGCCTCTACGATGACTAGCGGCGAGCGACAAGAGACCCAGTACTTC. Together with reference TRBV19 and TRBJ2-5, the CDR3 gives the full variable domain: DGGITQSPKYLFRKEGQNVTLSCEQNLNHDAMYWYRQDPGQGLRLIYYSQIVNDFQKGDIAEGYSVSREKKESFPLTVTSAQKNPTAFYLCASTMTSGERQETQYFGPGTRLLVL.

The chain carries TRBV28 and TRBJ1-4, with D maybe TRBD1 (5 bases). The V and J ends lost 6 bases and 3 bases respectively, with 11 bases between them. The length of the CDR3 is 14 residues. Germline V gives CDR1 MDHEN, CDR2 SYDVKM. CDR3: CASSHGGSNEKLFF. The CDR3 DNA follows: TGTGCCAGCAGCCACGGGGGTTCTAATGAAAAACTGTTTTTT.

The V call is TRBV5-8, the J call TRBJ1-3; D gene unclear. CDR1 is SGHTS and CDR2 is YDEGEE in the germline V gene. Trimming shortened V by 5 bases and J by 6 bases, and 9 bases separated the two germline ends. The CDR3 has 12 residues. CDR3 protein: CASSGRLNTIYF. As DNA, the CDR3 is TGTGCCAGCAGTGGCAGGTTAAACACCATATATTTT.

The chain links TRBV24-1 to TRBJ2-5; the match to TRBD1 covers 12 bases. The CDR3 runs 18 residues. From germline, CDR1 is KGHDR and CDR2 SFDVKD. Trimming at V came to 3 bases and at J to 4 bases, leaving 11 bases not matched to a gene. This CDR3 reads CATSDEGQGAFTPETQYF. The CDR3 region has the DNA TGTGCCACCAGTGATGAGGGACAGGGGGCGTTCACGCCAGAGACCCAGTACTTC.

The CDR3 DNA sequence: TGCGCCAGCAGCCAAGAAGGGGTCCCGGGACAGCCATCTGAAGCTTTCTTT. This translates into CASSQEGVPGQPSEAFF. V gene TRBV4-3 combines with J gene TRBJ1-1, with 7 positions matching TRBD1. Germline values: CDR1 LGHNA, CDR2 YSLEER. The junction had 13 bases not matched to a gene; V was cut back by 0 bases and J by 6 bases. The CDR3 runs 17 residues.

CDR3 residues: CASSPTGTTNEKLFF. For the CDR3, the DNA is TGTGCCAGCTCACCGACAGGGACAACTAATGAAAAACTGTTTTTT. The chain couples TRBV18 to TRBJ1-4; 7 bases are shared with TRBD1. After removal of 3 bases from V and 0 bases from J, the junction contained 1 base not matched to a gene. Germline V CDR1 and CDR2: KGHSH, LQKENI. This CDR3 contains 15 residues.

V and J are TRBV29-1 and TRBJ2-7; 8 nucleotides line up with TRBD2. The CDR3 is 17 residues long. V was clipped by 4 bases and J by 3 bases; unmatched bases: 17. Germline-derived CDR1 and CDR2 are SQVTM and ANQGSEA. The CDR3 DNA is TGCAGCGTTGTAGGTGGAGGACTAGCCGGGTCTGTCTACGAGCAGTACTTC. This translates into CSVVGGGLAGSVYEQYF.

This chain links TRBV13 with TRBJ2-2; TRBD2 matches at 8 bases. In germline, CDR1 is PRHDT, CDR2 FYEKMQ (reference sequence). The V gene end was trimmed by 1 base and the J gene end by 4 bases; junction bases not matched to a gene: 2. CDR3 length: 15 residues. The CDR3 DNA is TGTGCCAGCAGCTTAGCCGGGAGGGTCACCGGGGAGCTGTTTTTT. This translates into CASSLAGRVTGELFF. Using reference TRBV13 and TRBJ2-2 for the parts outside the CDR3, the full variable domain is AAGVIQSPRHLIKEKRETATLKCYPIPRHDTVYWYQQGPGQDPQFLISFYEKMQSDKGSIPDRFSAQQFSDYHSELNMSSLELGDSALYFCASSLAGRVTGELFFGEGSRLTVL.

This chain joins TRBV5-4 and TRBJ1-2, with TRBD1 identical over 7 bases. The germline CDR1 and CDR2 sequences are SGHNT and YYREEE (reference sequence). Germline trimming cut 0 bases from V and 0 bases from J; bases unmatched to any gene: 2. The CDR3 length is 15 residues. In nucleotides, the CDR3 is TGTGCCAGCAGCTTGGTGGGACAGACTAACTATGGCTACACCTTC. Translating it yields CASSLVGQTNYGYTF.

DNA for the CDR3: TGTGCCAGCATTACAGGGGGCGAGCCCTACGAGCAGTACTTC. Its protein is CASITGGEPYEQYF. This rearrangement joins TRBV6-5 to TRBJ2-7; 9 bases align to TRBD1. The CDR3 sequence is 14 residues long. From germline, CDR1 is MNHEY and CDR2 SVGAGI. V lost 7 bases to trimming and J lost 2 bases; unmatched junction nucleotides: 6.

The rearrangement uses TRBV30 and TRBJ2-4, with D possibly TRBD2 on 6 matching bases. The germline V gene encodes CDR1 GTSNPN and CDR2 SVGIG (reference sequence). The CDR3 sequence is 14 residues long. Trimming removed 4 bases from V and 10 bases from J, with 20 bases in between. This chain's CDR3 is CAWTGGGGLRIQYF. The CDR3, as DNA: TGTGCCTGGACCGGGGGAGGTGGCTTAAGAATTCAGTACTTC.

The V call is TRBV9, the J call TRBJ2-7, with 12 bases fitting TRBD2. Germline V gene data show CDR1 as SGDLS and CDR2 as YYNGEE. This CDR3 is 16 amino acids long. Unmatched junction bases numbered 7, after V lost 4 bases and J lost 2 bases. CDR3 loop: CASSPDGLAGTYEQYF. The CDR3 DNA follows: TGTGCCAGCAGCCCTGATGGACTAGCGGGAACCTACGAGCAGTACTTC.

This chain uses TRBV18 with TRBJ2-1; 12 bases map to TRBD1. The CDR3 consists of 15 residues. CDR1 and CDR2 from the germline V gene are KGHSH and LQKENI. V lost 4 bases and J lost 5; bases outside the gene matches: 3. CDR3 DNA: TGTGCCAGCTCACGGGACAGGGGGCCAAACAATGAGCAGTTCTTC. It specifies CASSRDRGPNNEQFF.